This T cell receptor beta chain came from a study of blood T cell repertoires in COVID-19. Overall study context: Sources were T cells, B-cell-depleted T cells, or PBMCs; the material itself was cDNA or gDNA.

In the original processing: Amplifying reference gene primers gave estimates of nucleated cell counts. Some clones are missing from TCRdb's copy, which holds only in-frame ones; the method was immunoSEQ multiplex PCR. From that table come the V and J calls and clone size; the DNA was used to work out D and trimming. The table lists under 130,000 clones, about 87% of them singletons. The source material was peripheral blood. This sequence originates from a human donor in a cohort sampled during active or convalescent COVID-19.

CDR3 residues: CASSLDLGQNTEAFF. CDR3 bases: TGTGCCAGCAGCTTGGATCTGGGACAGAACACTGAAGCTTTCTTT. The chain has TRBV5-4 and TRBJ1-1, with D possibly matching TRBD1 (6 bases). The CDR3 runs to 15 residues. The V and J ends lost 0 bases and 1 base respectively, with 10 bases between them. Germline values: CDR1 SGHNT, CDR2 YYREEE (reference sequence).